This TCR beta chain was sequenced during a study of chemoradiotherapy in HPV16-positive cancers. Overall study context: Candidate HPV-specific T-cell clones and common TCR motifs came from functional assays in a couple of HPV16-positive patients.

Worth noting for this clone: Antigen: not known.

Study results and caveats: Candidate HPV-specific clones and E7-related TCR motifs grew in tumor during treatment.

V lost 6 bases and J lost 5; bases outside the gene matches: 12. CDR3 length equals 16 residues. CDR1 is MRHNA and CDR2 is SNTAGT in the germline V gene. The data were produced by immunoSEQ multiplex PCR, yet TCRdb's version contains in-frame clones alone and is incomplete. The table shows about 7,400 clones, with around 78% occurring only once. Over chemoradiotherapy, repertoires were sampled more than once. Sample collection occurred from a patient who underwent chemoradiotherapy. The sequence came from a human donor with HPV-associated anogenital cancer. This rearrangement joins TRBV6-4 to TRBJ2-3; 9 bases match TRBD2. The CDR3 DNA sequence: TGTGCCAGCAGGGCACTTCGGGCGGGAGGGCTAGATACGCAGTATTTT. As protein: CASRALRAGGLDTQYF.